This T cell receptor beta chain was documented in a study of radiation and T cells in renal cell carcinoma. Turning to the study itself: Nephrectomy followed 15 Gy stereotactic body radiation by 4 weeks.

As to this clone: Its antigen is not known.

Sequenced by immunoSEQ multiplex PCR; TCRdb stores in-frame clones only, minus some. This sample has some 110,000 clones, with about four fifths found just once. The germline V gene has CDR1 MDHEN and CDR2 SYDVKM. The CDR3 extends over 14 amino acids. Trimming stripped 6 bases from V and 2 bases from J, with 14 bases between. The time point denotes: baseline pretreatment blood. Stated treatment: 15 Gy SBRT to primary tumor, nephrectomy 4 weeks later. Serial blood draws occurred at baseline and 2 and 4 weeks post-SBRT. Study-level results: From baseline, blood top tumor clonotypes peaked at 2 weeks post-radiation. No pretreatment tumor biopsies were available for baseline clonotypes.

The specimen comprised blood, sampled from a patient whose treatment included radiotherapy and nephrectomy. This TCR was recovered from a woman aged 55-70 years with renal cell carcinoma. The chain is built from TRBV28 and TRBJ2-7; tentative D call: TRBD1 (6 bases). CDR3 nucleotide sequence: TGTGCCAGCAGAGCTGAGGACAGCGCCTACGAGCAGTACTTC. This translates into CASRAEDSAYEQYF.